The 10 T cell receptor beta chains reported below all come from one sample, sequenced in a study of shared clonotypes between healthy human individuals. The assay was immunoSEQ multiplex PCR, and TCRdb's table has in-frame clones only and misses some. The sample yields about 2.4 million clones, approximately 92% seen once. Sequenced material: naive CD4+ T cells sorted from blood. Subset here: CD45RA+ positively selected. These receptors all come from a man between 18 and 35 years old in good health.

This clone was counted only a few times. V usage is TRBV6-5 and J usage is TRBJ2-7; D uncertain. The germline V gene has CDR1 MNHEY and CDR2 SVGAGI. The length of the CDR3 is 16 residues. Trimming pared 0 bases from V and 0 bases from J, leaving 12 bases between. The CDR3 region is CASSYSPTVVSYEQYF. The CDR3 DNA reads as TGTGCCAGCAGTTACTCTCCAACAGTCGTCTCCTACGAGCAGTACTTC.

The chain uses TRBV30 and TRBJ2-7; D is perhaps TRBD1 (5 bases). CDR3 length equals 15 residues. The ends were cut back, 2 bases at V and 0 bases at J, with 14 bases in the middle. CDR1 GTSNPN and CDR2 SVGIG come from the germline V gene (reference sequence). CDR3 loop: CAWSTTRTSSYEQYF. CDR3 in DNA: TGTGCCTGGAGTACGACACGGACAAGCTCCTACGAGCAGTACTTC.

This chain links TRBV6-5 with TRBJ2-2; D uncertain. CDR3 size: 15 residues. Trimming pared 8 bases from V and 1 base from J, leaving 14 bases between. CDR1 and CDR2 (germline): MNHEY, SVGAGI. The CDR3: CASGRGVGNTGELFF. In DNA, the CDR3 is TGTGCCAGCGGTAGAGGTGTAGGGAACACCGGGGAGCTGTTTTTT.

The V and J genes are TRBV10-1 and TRBJ2-4, with D maybe TRBD2 (5 bases). Germline CDR1 is WNHNN and CDR2 is SYGVQD (reference sequence). The ends were cut back, 3 bases at V and 3 bases at J, with 9 bases in the middle. The CDR3 consists of 14 residues. CDR3 DNA: TGCGCCAGCAGTGATCGGGGAATCAAAAACATTCAGTACTTC. Translating gives CASSDRGIKNIQYF.

The V and J genes are TRBV7-9 and TRBJ2-5, with D maybe TRBD1 (7 bases). The CDR3 sequence is 12 residues long. Trimming took 8 bases from V and 5 from J, leaving 12 bases between them. Per the germline V gene, CDR1 is SEHNR and CDR2 is FQNEAQ (reference sequence). CDR3 protein: CASDSGGETQYF. The CDR3 bases are TGTGCCAGCGATTCAGGGGGGGAGACCCAGTACTTC.

The chain uses TRBV9 and TRBJ2-2; D may be TRBD2 (6 bases). This CDR3 is built from 14 residues. Trimming stripped 4 bases from V and 6 bases from J, with 13 bases between. In germline, CDR1 is SGDLS, CDR2 YYNGEE. The CDR3 DNA reads TGTGCCAGCAGCACCCGGGCGGGACCCGGGGAGCTGTTTTTT. Translating it yields CASSTRAGPGELFF.

The genes are TRBV30 and TRBJ2-3; 8 nucleotides line up with TRBD2. This CDR3 has 15 residues. Trimming took 1 base from V and 4 from J; bases not matched to a gene: 7. Germline V gene lookup returns CDR1 GTSNPN and CDR2 SVGIG (reference sequence). CDR3: CAWSEAGGRADTQYF. The DNA for the CDR3 is TGTGCCTGGAGTGAGGCGGGGGGCAGGGCAGATACGCAGTATTTT.

This clone was detected once. DNA of the CDR3: TGTGCCAGTAGTATTGGGTTTCCTGGAAACACCATATATTTT. Translating it yields CASSIGFPGNTIYF. The V call is TRBV19, the J call TRBJ1-3; the D is unclear. The CDR3 contains 14 residues. Germline V CDR1 and CDR2: LNHDA, SQIVND (reference sequence). With 3 bases removed from V and 2 bases from J, the gap between germline ends came to 8 bases.

This clone was picked up one time. V is TRBV10-3 and J is TRBJ2-3; TRBD2 aligns across 10 bases. This CDR3 spans 14 amino acids. Losses at the gene ends were 4 bases for V and 4 bases for J; bases not matched to a gene: 2. Looked up from germline, CDR1 is ENHRY and CDR2 is SYGVKD. CDR3 loop: CAISGSGGADTQYF. Written as DNA, the CDR3 is TGTGCCATCAGTGGGAGCGGGGGGGCAGATACGCAGTATTTT.

V usage is TRBV4-1 and J usage is TRBJ1-4; the D is unclear. In germline, CDR1 is MGHRA, CDR2 YSYEKL. The V end was cut by 4 bases, the J end by 4 bases, with 7 bases between. The CDR3 extends over 13 amino acids. The CDR3 is CASSRVRNEKLFF. The CDR3 bases are TGCGCCAGCAGCCGAGTCCGTAATGAAAAACTGTTTTTT.